Following are 21 T cell receptor beta chains from one sample sequenced in a study of Ad26.COV2.S vaccination and SARS-CoV-2 variants. Indicated treatment: some 20 received Ad26.COV2.S at low or high dose, single or two shots; about five received placebo; per-sample allocation not given. Samples were taken on day 63 after the first vaccine or placebo injection. Generated by immunoSEQ multiplex PCR, the TCRdb table keeps only in-frame clones and is missing some. Among about 240,000 clones listed, roughly 90% were seen once. Sequencing was performed on peripheral blood, taken in a trial of Ad26.COV2.S vaccine versus placebo. The receptors originated from a person aged 18-60 years who received the Ad26.COV2.S COVID-19 vaccine or a placebo.

CDR3 amino acids: CSASRDGNTGELFF. The CDR3 DNA sequence: TGCAGTGCTAGTCGGGACGGGAACACCGGGGAGCTGTTTTTT. The V and J genes are TRBV20-1 and TRBJ2-2; either TRBD1 or TRBD2 may fit D (5 bases each). Trimming shortened V by 3 bases and J by 1 base, and 9 bases separated the two germline ends. CDR3 length: 14 residues. Germline lookup yields CDR1 DFQATT and CDR2 SNEGSKA (reference sequence).

As to this clone: Additional DNA sequences in this sample encode the identical CDR3. V usage is TRBV7-2 and J usage is TRBJ2-7; the D is unclear. Germline V gene data show CDR1 as SGHTA and CDR2 as FQGNSA. The length of the CDR3 is 12 residues. Trimming removed 5 bases from V and 3 bases from J, with 8 bases in between. The CDR3 reads CASSLDLYEQYF. The CDR3 DNA reads as TGTGCCAGCAGCCTCGACCTCTACGAGCAGTACTTC.

The chain employs TRBV5-1 and TRBJ2-3; weak D call: TRBD2 (6 bases). CDR1 and CDR2 (germline): SGHRS, YFSETQ. CDR3 length equals 13 residues. Trimming took off 1 base at V and 6 bases at J, with 9 bases between the two ends. The CDR3 bases are TGCGCCAGCAGCTTGTGGGCGGGGGATACGCAGTATTTT. Protein product: CASSLWAGDTQYF.

The CDR3 region has the DNA TGTGCCAGCAGCACGGACCTGGGCGGCTACACCTTC. Translation gives CASSTDLGGYTF. The chain uses TRBV5-6 and TRBJ1-2, with unresolved D. Trimming removed 4 bases at V and 8 bases at J, with 12 bases between. The CDR3 has 12 amino acids. In germline, CDR1 is SGHDT, CDR2 YYEEEE. Full variable domain (remainder filled in from reference TRBV5-6 and TRBJ1-2): DAGVTQSPTHLIKTRGQQVTLRCSPKSGHDTVSWYQQALGQGPQFIFQYYEEEERQRGNFPDRFSGHQFPNYSSELNVNALLLGDSALYLCASSTDLGGYTFGSGTRLTVV.

This clone was recorded only once. V gene TRBV19 combines with J gene TRBJ2-6, with TRBD1 matching over 9 bases. Germline V CDR1 and CDR2: LNHDA, SQIVND (reference sequence). The V segment lost 0 bases and the J segment 3 bases; nucleotides outside the gene matches: 6. The CDR3 covers 18 residues. In DNA form, the CDR3 reads TGTGCCAGTAGTATAGATCGTAACAGGGGGCGTGGGGCCAACGTCCTGACTTTC. Translating it yields CASSIDRNRGRGANVLTF.

This chain joins TRBV9 and TRBJ2-5; D remains ambiguous. V was trimmed by 3 bases and J by 0 bases, leaving 9 bases between them. The CDR3 is 14 residues long. The germline gives CDR1 SGDLS, CDR2 YYNGEE. The CDR3 loop reads CASSGRTDQETQYF. DNA for the CDR3: TGTGCCAGCAGCGGCCGGACGGACCAAGAGACCCAGTACTTC.

V usage is TRBV28 and J usage is TRBJ1-5; a weak D match, TRBD1 (6 bases). Germline CDR1 MDHEN, CDR2 SYDVKM. This CDR3 region has 16 residues. Trimming pared 5 bases from V and 1 base from J, leaving 15 bases between. The CDR3 protein is CASSQRGVGSNQPQHF. Written as DNA, the CDR3 is TGTGCCAGCAGTCAGAGGGGGGTGGGGAGCAATCAGCCCCAGCATTTT.

This clone has just one count. This chain joins TRBV28 and TRBJ1-1; maybe TRBD1 (5 bases). Germline V gene data show CDR1 as MDHEN and CDR2 as SYDVKM. CDR3 length: 18 amino acids. V lost 2 bases and J 1 base, leaving 20 bases between the germline ends. The CDR3 reads CASSLGRGTPGGNTEAFF. The CDR3 nucleotides read TGTGCCAGCAGTTTAGGGCGAGGAACACCGGGGGGGAACACTGAAGCTTTCTTT.

The chain couples TRBV4-3 to TRBJ1-3; TRBD1 might be the D (5 bases). V gave up 6 bases and J gave up 0 bases, with 12 bases separating them. This CDR3 contains 15 residues. Germline V lookup: CDR1 LGHNA, CDR2 YSLEER. Written as DNA, the CDR3 is TGCGCCAGCAGTGGGGACGGACTCTCTGGAAACACCATATATTTT. Translation: CASSGDGLSGNTIYF.

This clone appeared a few times. The V gene is TRBV7-8, the J gene TRBJ1-1, with 8 bases lining up with TRBD1. There are 15 residues in the CDR3. With 5 bases clipped from V and 3 bases from J, the junction kept 8 bases outside the gene matches. CDR1 SGHVS and CDR2 FQNEAQ come from the germline V gene. CDR3 amino acids: CASSLRTGSHTEAFF. The CDR3 coding sequence is TGTGCCAGCAGCCTACGGACAGGGTCTCACACTGAAGCTTTCTTT.

This sequence joins TRBV11-3 and TRBJ2-1; either TRBD1 or TRBD2 may fit D (6 bases each). The V gene's germline CDR1 is SGHNT and CDR2 YENEEA. Trimming left V 5 bases short and J 1 base short, with 18 bases between. The CDR3 is 17 residues long. CDR3 sequence (DNA): TGTGCCAGCAGCCCCAGCCCCGGGGGCGGGTCCTACAATGAGCAGTTCTTC. It translates to CASSPSPGGGSYNEQFF.

This chain joins TRBV28 and TRBJ2-6; no reliable D call. CDR1 MDHEN and CDR2 SYDVKM come from the germline V gene. The ends were cut back, 7 bases at V and 2 bases at J, with 6 bases in the middle. This CDR3 spans 13 amino acids. Here the CDR3 DNA reads TGTGCCAGCACGGCCCCTGGGGCCAACGTCCTGACTTTC. It codes for CASTAPGANVLTF.

The rearrangement uses TRBV4-1 and TRBJ2-7; the match to TRBD2 covers 8 bases. This CDR3 is built from 15 residues. The J segment lost 6 bases and the V segment lost 1 base, leaving 8 bases of the junction unmatched. The germline gives CDR1 MGHRA, CDR2 YSYEKL. The CDR3 nucleotides are TGCGCCAGCAGCCAAGCCATAAGCGGGAGTGGCGAGCAGTACTTC. This sequence encodes CASSQAISGSGEQYF.

With regard to this clone: A read error may produce the germline difference seen at one junction end. The V call is TRBV7-9, the J call TRBJ2-1; 10 nucleotides align to TRBD2. The CDR3 extends over 14 amino acids. Per the germline V gene, CDR1 is SEHNR and CDR2 is FQNEAQ (reference sequence). The CDR3 DNA reads as TGTGCCAGCAGCCTAGCGGGAGTGGGAAATGAGCAGTTCTTC. This gives the protein CASSLAGVGNEQFF.

This sequence joins TRBV11-2 and TRBJ1-2; D perhaps matches TRBD1 (5 bases). Germline-derived CDR1 and CDR2 are SGHAT and FQNNGV. This CDR3 is 14 amino acids long. Trimming removed 1 base from V and 4 bases from J, with 10 bases in between. CDR3 sequence (DNA): TGTGCCAGCAGCTTAGGAGGGGCGGGCTATGGCTACACCTTC. Protein sequence: CASSLGGAGYGYTF. Together with reference TRBV11-2 and TRBJ1-2, the CDR3 gives the full variable domain: EAGVAQSPRYKIIEKRQSVAFWCNPISGHATLYWYQQILGQGPKLLIQFQNNGVVDDSQLPKDRFSAERLKGVDSTLKIQPAKLEDSAVYLCASSLGGAGYGYTFGSGTRLTVV.

The rearrangement uses TRBV7-6 and TRBJ2-3; 10 bases match TRBD2. This CDR3 spans 15 amino acids. V lost 5 bases to trimming and J lost 1 base; unmatched junction nucleotides: 3. Germline V gene lookup returns CDR1 SGHVS and CDR2 FNYEAQ. The CDR3 DNA reads TGTGCCAGCAGCCCACTAGCGGGGCGCACAGATACGCAGTATTTT. It encodes CASSPLAGRTDTQYF.

This sequence joins TRBV7-8 and TRBJ2-1, with D uncertain. The CDR3 length is 17 residues. V lost 4 bases and J lost 4, with 20 bases in between. Germline CDR1 SGHVS, CDR2 FQNEAQ. The CDR3 nucleotides read TGTGCCAGCAGCTCACCTGCCTCGGGCGCATCTTACAATGAGCAGTTCTTC. Its translation is CASSSPASGASYNEQFF.

V and J are TRBV28 and TRBJ2-5, with no clear D. Trimming cost V 2 bases and J 4 bases, with 11 bases left between them. The germline V gene has CDR1 MDHEN and CDR2 SYDVKM. This CDR3 comprises 14 residues. CDR3 sequence reads: CASSLISSPETQYF. The DNA of the CDR3 is TGTGCCAGCAGTTTAATTTCCAGCCCAGAGACCCAGTACTTC. Full variable domain (missing parts from reference TRBV28 and TRBJ2-5): DVKVTQSSRYLVKRTGEKVFLECVQDMDHENMFWYRQDPGLGLRLIYFSYDVKMKEKGDIPEGYSVSREKKERFSLILESASTNQTSMYLCASSLISSPETQYFGPGTRLLVL.

The rearrangement joins TRBV4-1 to TRBJ2-1; 8 bases map to TRBD2. The CDR3 contains 17 residues. J gave up 7 bases and V 3 bases, and 14 bases lay outside the gene matches. Germline CDR1 and CDR2: MGHRA and YSYEKL. This CDR3 reads CASSHMGVVAGRNEQFF. In DNA form, the CDR3 reads TGCGCCAGCAGCCATATGGGGGTCGTAGCGGGGAGAAATGAGCAGTTCTTC.

The chain employs TRBV4-3 and TRBJ2-7; 7 nucleotides line up with TRBD1. V lost 4 bases, J lost 3 bases, and 9 bases stayed unmatched. CDR3 length: 15 residues. CDR1 is LGHNA, CDR2 YSLEER, per germline. The CDR3 region has the DNA TGCGCCAGCAGCCGATCGACAGGGCCAGTCTACGAGCAGTACTTC. It is translated as CASSRSTGPVYEQYF.

The V call is TRBV4-3, the J call TRBJ2-3; D unclear. Germline CDR1 and CDR2: LGHNA and YSLEER. The V end lost 1 base, the J end lost 0 bases, and 8 bases lay between the germline ends. CDR3 length: 15 residues. The CDR3 DNA reads as TGCGCCAGCAGCCAAGGACTTATTAGCACAGATACGCAGTATTTT. This gives the protein CASSQGLISTDTQYF.